Each of the 21 T cell receptor beta chains below was sequenced from the same sample in a study of shared clonotypes between healthy human individuals. It was CD45RO-negative cells, positively selected for CCR7, that made up naive CD8 cells, with terminally differentiated effector memory CD45RA+ cells excluded. The assay was immunoSEQ multiplex PCR, and TCRdb's table has in-frame clones only and misses some. The sample has some 740,000 clones; roughly 92% are singletons. The specimen sequenced was naive CD8+ T cells sorted from blood. The receptors were sampled from a man younger than 40 in good health.

The chain recombines TRBV27 with TRBJ2-7, with 8 bases that match TRBD2. Trimming took 2 bases from V and 4 from J; bases not matched to a gene: 10. This CDR3 is 16 amino acids long. The germline CDR1 and CDR2 sequences are MNHEY and SMNVEV (reference sequence). Here the CDR3 reads CASSLKGSGGRYEQYF. The CDR3 coding sequence is TGTGCCAGCAGTTTAAAAGGGTCGGGAGGGAGATACGAGCAGTACTTC.

Here the CDR3 reads CASSQAGVVIEAFF. CDR3 DNA: TGCGCCAGCAGCCAAGCAGGGGTAGTGATTGAAGCTTTCTTT. The chain carries TRBV4-1 and TRBJ1-1, with a weak D call TRBD1 (6 bases). This CDR3 spans 14 amino acids. The germline V gene has CDR1 MGHRA and CDR2 YSYEKL. Trimming removed 1 base at V and 7 bases at J, with 13 bases between.

The chain uses TRBV9 and TRBJ2-7; TRBD1 might be the D (5 bases). CDR1 and CDR2 from the germline V gene are SGDLS and YYNGEE. The V and J ends lost 0 bases and 2 bases respectively, with 12 bases between them. This CDR3 comprises 15 residues. CDR3 sequence (DNA): TGTGCCAGCAGCGTAGGACAGCACTTCGCCTACGAGCAGTACTTC. Protein product: CASSVGQHFAYEQYF.

This clone was observed once. The rearrangement links TRBV7-2 to TRBJ2-7; 16 nucleotides match TRBD2. Germline V gene data show CDR1 as SGHTA and CDR2 as FQGNSA. The CDR3 is 15 amino acids. V lost 5 bases and J lost 9; bases outside the gene matches: 7. CDR3 protein: CASSRGLAGGRGQYF. The CDR3 coding sequence is TGTGCCAGCAGCCGGGGACTAGCGGGAGGGCGAGGGCAGTACTTC.

This clone was counted between two and nine times. The chain combines TRBV21-1 with TRBJ2-4; the table's D call, TRBD1, was not checked against the DNA. TRBV21-1 represents a pseudogene. CDR3 length: 15 residues. DNA of the CDR3: TGTGCCAGCAACCAGCTGACAGGGTCAAAAAACATTCAGTACTTC. This codes for CASNQLTGSKNIQYF.

This chain uses TRBV29-1 with TRBJ2-1; 7 nucleotides agree with TRBD1. The trim removed 5 bases at V and 1 base at J, leaving 2 bases unmatched. The CDR3 covers 13 residues. Germline V lookup: CDR1 SQVTM, CDR2 ANQGSEA. CDR3 DNA sequence: TGCAGCGTTACAGGGGATTCCTACAATGAGCAGTTCTTC. Translating it yields CSVTGDSYNEQFF.

The chain joins TRBV15 to TRBJ1-4; 7 bases align to TRBD1. Trimming took 5 bases from V and 4 from J; bases not matched to a gene: 4. This CDR3 has 14 amino acids. The germline V gene has CDR1 LNHNV and CDR2 YYDKDF (reference sequence). The CDR3 DNA follows: TGTGCCACCAGCCAGGGGGATATTAATGAAAAACTGTTTTTT. Translating it yields CATSQGDINEKLFF. The entire variable domain, with the rest obtained from reference TRBV15 and TRBJ1-4, is as follows: DAMVIQNPRYQVTQFGKPVTLSCSQTLNHNVMYWYQQKSSQAPKLLFHYYDKDFNNEADTPDNFQSRRPNTSFCFLDIRSPGLGDTAMYLCATSQGDINEKLFFGSGTQLSVL.

The sample holds one count of this clone. The chain carries TRBV6-5 and TRBJ1-5, with D perhaps matching TRBD1 (5 bases). The germline V and J ends were trimmed by 6 bases and 1 base, with 10 bases remaining between them. This CDR3 is built from 14 residues. Germline CDR1 reads MNHEY; CDR2 reads SVGAGI. The DNA for the CDR3 is TGTGCCAGCAGCCCTACAGGAAGCAATCAGCCCCAGCATTTT. Translating gives CASSPTGSNQPQHF.

The chain is built from TRBV7-9 and TRBJ2-5; 9 bases line up with TRBD2. The CDR3 spans 14 residues. Germline-derived CDR1 and CDR2 are SEHNR and FQNEAQ (reference sequence). V shed 5 bases and J 4 bases; nucleotides not matched to a gene: 5. CDR3 coding DNA: TGTGCCAGCAGCCCCTGGACTAGCGCAGAGACCCAGTACTTC. Translation gives CASSPWTSAETQYF.

The CDR3 protein is CASSQSAGGYEQYF. CDR3 nucleotides: TGCGCCAGCAGCCAATCGGCAGGGGGCTACGAGCAGTACTTC. J is TRBJ2-7 and V is TRBV4-1; 7 positions match TRBD1. CDR1 is MGHRA, CDR2 YSYEKL, per germline. The J segment lost 3 bases and the V segment lost 2 bases, leaving 4 bases of the junction unmatched. This CDR3 has 14 residues.

This clone showed up just once. This rearrangement joins TRBV9 to TRBJ2-2, with TRBD2 identical over 7 bases. CDR3 length: 12 residues. Germline CDR1 is SGDLS and CDR2 is YYNGEE. The V segment lost 6 bases and the J segment 5 bases; nucleotides outside the gene matches: 1. The CDR3 region is CASNGGTGELFF. The CDR3 DNA reads as TGTGCCAGCAACGGGGGGACCGGGGAGCTGTTTTTT.

The rearrangement joins TRBV9 to TRBJ2-1; D is unresolved. V was pared by 4 bases and J by 8 bases, with 19 bases between. The CDR3 length is 15 residues. From germline, CDR1 is SGDLS and CDR2 YYNGEE. CDR3 residues: CASSLGPASTYEQFF. The CDR3, as DNA: TGTGCCAGCAGCCTGGGTCCCGCTTCTACCTATGAGCAGTTCTTC. The whole variable domain, remainder taken from reference TRBV9 and TRBJ2-1, is DSGVTQTPKHLITATGQRVTLRCSPRSGDLSVYWYQQSLDQGLQFLIQYYNGEERAKGNILERFSAQQFPDLHSELNLSSLELGDSALYFCASSLGPASTYEQFFGPGTRLTVL.

J is TRBJ2-1 and V is TRBV28, with TRBD1 identical over 7 bases. This CDR3 comprises 14 residues. Germline V gives CDR1 MDHEN, CDR2 SYDVKM. Trimming took 3 bases from V and 10 from J; bases not matched to a gene: 9. The DNA of the CDR3 is TGTGCCAGCAGTTTCCTAGGGACAGTAGGCGAGCAGTTCTTC. Its translation is CASSFLGTVGEQFF.

The V call is TRBV5-4, the J call TRBJ1-2, with TRBD1 matching 7 bases. The CDR3 length is 15 residues. Germline V gives CDR1 SGHNT, CDR2 YYREEE (reference sequence). With 3 bases clipped from V and 6 bases from J, the junction kept 11 bases outside the gene matches. The CDR3 is CASSYYAGTANGYTF. As DNA, the CDR3 is TGTGCCAGCAGCTATTACGCCGGGACAGCAAATGGCTACACCTTC.

This clone was seen a single time. The rearrangement joins TRBV2 to TRBJ2-7; either TRBD1 or TRBD2 may fit D (5 bases each). Germline CDR1 SNHLY, CDR2 FYNNEI. The CDR3 contains 16 residues. Trimming removed 7 bases at V and 4 bases at J, with 23 bases between. The CDR3 region has the DNA TGTGCCAGCACCGGACACCTACTAGACCCCGGATACGAGCAGTACTTC. Translating it yields CASTGHLLDPGYEQYF.

The chain links TRBV7-9 to TRBJ1-1; TRBD1 agrees at 7 bases. CDR1 is SEHNR, CDR2 FQNEAQ, per germline (reference sequence). CDR3 length: 13 amino acids. The junction had 4 bases not matched to a gene; V was cut back by 4 bases and J by 5 bases. The CDR3 protein is CASSYDRATEAFF. For the CDR3, the DNA is TGTGCCAGCAGCTACGACAGGGCGACTGAAGCTTTCTTT.

The V and J genes are TRBV7-6 and TRBJ2-7, with 11 bases fitting TRBD1. With V trimmed by 5 bases and J by 2 bases, 8 bases remained unmatched. Germline V gene data show CDR1 as SGHVS and CDR2 as FNYEAQ. The CDR3 totals 16 residues. CDR3 region: CASSPVAGQGAYEQYF. As DNA, the CDR3 is TGTGCCAGCAGCCCCGTCGCGGGACAGGGGGCCTACGAGCAGTACTTC.

The chain is built from TRBV27 and TRBJ2-7; D perhaps matches TRBD2 (5 bases). The germline V gene has CDR1 MNHEY and CDR2 SMNVEV (reference sequence). The germline V and J ends were trimmed by 6 bases and 8 bases, with 17 bases remaining between them. CDR3 length: 13 amino acids. CDR3 amino acids: CASRPGIPGKQYF. CDR3 nucleotides: TGTGCCAGCAGGCCCGGGATCCCGGGCAAGCAGTACTTC.

This clone was seen repeatedly, ten times or more. The rearrangement links TRBV7-6 to TRBJ2-5; D call uncertain. Trimming left V 7 bases short and J 4 bases short, with 19 bases between. CDR3 length equals 15 residues. Germline V lookup: CDR1 SGHVS, CDR2 FNYEAQ. This CDR3 reads CASTESKGLPETQYF. CDR3 DNA sequence: TGTGCCAGCACCGAGAGCAAAGGGTTGCCAGAGACCCAGTACTTC.

The rearrangement joins TRBV6-6 to TRBJ1-2; no clear D. CDR3 size: 15 residues. Germline CDR1 and CDR2: MNHNY and SVGAGI (reference sequence). Trimming removed 7 bases from V and 0 bases from J, with 15 bases in between. CDR3 protein: CASNGRQRANYGYTF. CDR3 bases: TGTGCCAGCAACGGACGGCAGAGAGCTAACTATGGCTACACCTTC.

With regard to this clone: This could be a read error, since a much larger clone is one nucleotide away. This chain links TRBV11-3 with TRBJ2-7, with TRBD2 matching 14 bases. CDR3 length: 15 amino acids. The trim removed 5 bases at V and 3 bases at J, leaving 3 bases unmatched. The V gene's germline CDR1 is SGHNT and CDR2 YENEEA. The CDR3 is CASSQGLAGGYEQYF. The DNA for the CDR3 is TGTGCCAGCAGCCAAGGACTAGCGGGAGGCTACGAGCAGTACTTC.